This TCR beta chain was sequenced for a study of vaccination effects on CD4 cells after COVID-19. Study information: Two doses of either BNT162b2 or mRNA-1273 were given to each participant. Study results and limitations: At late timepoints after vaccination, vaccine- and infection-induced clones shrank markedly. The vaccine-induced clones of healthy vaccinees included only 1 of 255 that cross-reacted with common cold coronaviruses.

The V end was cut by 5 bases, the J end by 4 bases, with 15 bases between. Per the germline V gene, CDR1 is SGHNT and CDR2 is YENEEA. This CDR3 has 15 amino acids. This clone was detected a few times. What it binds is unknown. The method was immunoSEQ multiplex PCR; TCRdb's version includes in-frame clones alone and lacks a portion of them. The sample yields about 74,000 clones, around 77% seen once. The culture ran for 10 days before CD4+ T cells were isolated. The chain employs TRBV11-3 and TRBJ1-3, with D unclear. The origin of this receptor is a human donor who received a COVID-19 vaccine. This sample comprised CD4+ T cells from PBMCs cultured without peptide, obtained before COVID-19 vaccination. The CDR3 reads CASSRDGVEGNTIYF. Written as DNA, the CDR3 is TGTGCCAGCAGCCGCGACGGGGTAGAAGGAAACACCATATATTTT.